The 17 T cell receptor beta chains below all came from one sample that was sequenced in a study of spatial heterogeneity in lung cancer. Time point in this sample: sample taken at primary tumor resection. No cells were sorted before sequencing. The whole RNA sequenced was extracted from tumor, nontumor lung or frozen PBMC. From the 5' RACE reads, TCRdb called clonotypes with MiXCR, one entry per CDR3 protein. The sample holds about 50,000 distinct CDR3 sequences, 7.6% seen once. The sequences come from PBMCs, collected at surgery. Every receptor here comes from a female donor with early-stage non-small cell lung cancer.

The chain links TRBV24-1 to TRBJ2-6; TRBD1 agrees at 9 bases. From germline, CDR1 is KGHDR and CDR2 SFDVKD. The V segment lost 3 bases and the J segment 1 base; nucleotides outside the gene matches: 6. This CDR3 spans 18 amino acids. The CDR3 coding sequence is TGTGCCACCAGTGATCGGGACAGGGCAAGTTCTGGGGCCAACGTCCTGACTTTC. Protein sequence: CATSDRDRASSGANVLTF.

This clonotype was recorded many times. The V call is TRBV14, the J call TRBJ2-1; D remains unclear. This CDR3 comprises 16 residues. Germline V gene lookup returns CDR1 SGHDN and CDR2 FVKESK. Trimming pared 4 bases from V and 0 bases from J, leaving 13 bases between. CDR3 DNA sequence: TGTGCCAGCAGCCCGTGGCCCCGGAGCTCCTACAATGAGCAGTTCTTC. This gives the protein CASSPWPRSSYNEQFF. The variable domain in full, completed from reference TRBV14 and TRBJ2-1, reads EAGVTQFPSHSVIEKGQTVTLRCDPISGHDNLYWYRRVMGKEIKFLLHFVKESKQDESGMPNNRFLAERTGGTYSTLKVQPAELEDSGVYFCASSPWPRSSYNEQFFGPGTRLTVL.

This clonotype was detected a few times. The chain recombines TRBV28 with TRBJ1-2, with D uncertain. The ends were cut back, 3 bases at V and 7 bases at J, with 9 bases in the middle. The germline gives CDR1 MDHEN, CDR2 SYDVKM. The CDR3 has 12 amino acids. DNA of the CDR3: TGTGCCAGCAGTTTCTTAAGAGTTGGCTACACCTTC. Translation: CASSFLRVGYTF.

The V and J genes are TRBV6-4 and TRBJ1-5; no clear D. The length of the CDR3 is 16 residues. The germline gives CDR1 MRHNA, CDR2 SNTAGT. V lost 3 bases to trimming and J lost 4 bases, with 16 bases between them. Here the CDR3 DNA reads TGTGCCAGCAGTGAAGTCGGGTGGATAGGTAATCAGCCCCAGCATTTT. The encoded protein is CASSEVGWIGNQPQHF.

This clonotype was detected only a few times. This chain links TRBV19 with TRBJ1-2, with a weak D call TRBD1 (5 bases). From germline, CDR1 is LNHDA and CDR2 SQIVND (reference sequence). The CDR3 totals 16 residues. V was pared by 2 bases and J by 0 bases, with 13 bases between. In nucleotides, the CDR3 is TGTGCCAGTAGTATACTTAATCCGGGGCCTAACTATGGCTACACCTTC. This translates into CASSILNPGPNYGYTF.

In this sample, this clonotype turned up many times. The rearrangement links TRBV4-3 to TRBJ2-3; TRBD2 agrees at 12 bases. Germline-derived CDR1 and CDR2 are LGHNA and YSLEER. This CDR3 region has 18 residues. The J segment lost 7 bases and the V segment lost 0 bases, leaving 11 bases of the junction unmatched. The CDR3 nucleotides are TGCGCCAGCAGCCAAGATGCCTCGACTAGCGGGGGAAGTAATACGCAGTATTTT. Translating it yields CASSQDASTSGGSNTQYF.

Many counts were recorded for this clonotype. V usage is TRBV7-2 and J usage is TRBJ2-7, with D unresolved. Trimming shortened V by 2 bases and J by 0 bases, and 8 bases separated the two germline ends. The CDR3 runs 14 residues. Germline V gene lookup returns CDR1 SGHTA and CDR2 FQGNSA. The CDR3: CASSLRGISYEQYF. CDR3 bases: TGTGCCAGCAGCTTACGAGGTATCTCCTACGAGCAGTACTTC.

This clonotype was recorded at least ten times. This chain uses TRBV7-2 with TRBJ2-3; possible D gene TRBD2, 6 bases. CDR3 size: 16 residues. The germline V and J ends were trimmed by 0 bases and 0 bases, with 10 bases remaining between them. In germline, CDR1 is SGHTA, CDR2 FQGNSA. The CDR3 region is CASSLAGRGSTDTQYF. The CDR3, as DNA: TGTGCCAGCAGCTTAGCGGGGCGGGGAAGCACAGATACGCAGTATTTT.

This clonotype occurred a few times. This chain uses TRBV19 with TRBJ2-2; no clear D gene. Germline CDR1 LNHDA, CDR2 SQIVND (reference sequence). The CDR3 loop spans 14 amino acids. V lost 6 bases and J 3 bases, leaving 11 bases between the germline ends. CDR3 DNA: TGTGCCAGTAGGCCGGCAAGGGACACCGGGGAGCTGTTTTTT. This encodes CASRPARDTGELFF.

This clonotype was detected ten times or more. This chain uses TRBV19 with TRBJ1-2; no definite D call. The germline V gene has CDR1 LNHDA and CDR2 SQIVND (reference sequence). V lost 1 base, J lost 5 bases, and 14 bases lay in between. The CDR3 loop spans 15 amino acids. CDR3: CASSIAGSQRYGYTF. DNA for the CDR3: TGTGCCAGTAGTATAGCTGGCAGTCAACGTTATGGCTACACCTTC.

This clonotype has just a few counts. V is TRBV19 and J is TRBJ1-4, with 10 nucleotides matching TRBD1. The length of the CDR3 is 15 residues. V lost 2 bases to trimming and J lost 8 bases; unmatched junction nucleotides: 5. The germline CDR1 and CDR2 sequences are LNHDA and SQIVND (reference sequence). The CDR3 reads CASSIHGTGEEKLFF. The CDR3 DNA is TGTGCCAGTAGTATACACGGGACAGGGGAGGAAAAACTGTTTTTT.

In this sample, this clonotype turned up many times. The chain employs TRBV12-3 or TRBV12-4 and TRBJ2-7, with 11 bases identical to TRBD1. This CDR3 spans 14 amino acids. Germline trimming cut 3 bases from V and 4 bases from J; bases unmatched to any gene: 2. The CDR3 spells CASSLGTGGYEQYF. The CDR3 DNA follows: TGTGCCAGCAGTTTGGGGACAGGGGGGTACGAGCAGTACTTC.

This clonotype was observed at least ten times. The V and J genes are TRBV20-1 and TRBJ2-1; D perhaps matches TRBD1 (6 bases). Germline CDR1 and CDR2: DFQATT and SNEGSKA (reference sequence). The CDR3 is 15 amino acids. Trimming stripped 0 bases from V and 5 bases from J, with 14 bases between. In DNA, the CDR3 is TGCAGTGCTAGAGATCTGTACGAGGGGGACAATGAGCAGTTCTTC. Translating it yields CSARDLYEGDNEQFF.

This clonotype showed up just a few times. V and J are TRBV20-1 and TRBJ1-1; unclear D gene. The CDR3 sequence is 11 residues long. V was clipped by 5 bases and J by 2 bases, with 6 bases between them. CDR1 is DFQATT, CDR2 SNEGSKA, per germline (reference sequence). CDR3 sequence (DNA): TGCAGTGCTTGGACTAACACTGAAGCTTTCTTT. This encodes CSAWTNTEAFF.

The sample holds a few counts of this clonotype. The J gene is TRBJ1-2, the V gene TRBV10-3; possible D gene TRBD1, 5 bases. The V gene's germline CDR1 is ENHRY and CDR2 SYGVKD. The V end lost 0 bases, the J end lost 4 bases, and 9 bases lay between the germline ends. CDR3 length equals 14 residues. The DNA of the CDR3 is TGTGCCATCAGTGAGTCGGGACCATCCTATGGCTACACCTTC. Translation gives CAISESGPSYGYTF.

The sample holds many counts of this clonotype. The V call is TRBV11-1, the J call TRBJ2-5; 9 bases are a match to TRBD2. V lost 1 base and J lost 5; bases outside the gene matches: 14. Germline V gene lookup returns CDR1 SGHAT and CDR2 FQDESV (reference sequence). CDR3 length: 18 amino acids. The CDR3 reads CASSLDRQRGARRETQYF. DNA of the CDR3: TGTGCCAGCAGCTTAGATCGGCAGCGGGGGGCCCGGAGGGAGACCCAGTACTTC. The whole variable domain, filled in from reference TRBV11-1 and TRBJ2-5, reads EAEVAQSPRYKITEKSQAVAFWCDPISGHATLYWYRQILGQGPELLVQFQDESVVDDSQLPKDRFSAERLKGVDSTLKIQPAELGDSAMYLCASSLDRQRGARRETQYFGPGTRLLVL.

This clonotype came up many times. This chain joins TRBV15 and TRBJ1-1, with a tentative D call TRBD1 (5 bases). Germline assignment: CDR1 LNHNV and CDR2 YYDKDF (reference sequence). Deletions cut 0 bases from V and 7 bases from J, with 12 bases between. The CDR3 spans 14 residues. CDR3 amino acids: CATSREAGIREAFF. The DNA of the CDR3 is TGTGCCACCAGCAGAGAGGCAGGGATTCGTGAAGCTTTCTTT.